A selection of T cell receptor beta chains follows, all from one sample in a study of blood T cell repertoires in COVID-19. Assay: immunoSEQ multiplex PCR; the TCRdb copy retains only in-frame clones and omits some. Among a few hundred thousand clones listed, about 79% were seen once. The sample consisted of PBMCs or T cells enriched from blood (not recorded which). These receptors originate from a woman aged 40 to 49 with acute COVID-19. CDR3s include the opening cysteine and the closing phenylalanine or tryptophan. The D gene is left open where the match is weak. The size field is filled for only some rows; it gives once, few, many or a size class.

D gene	V gene	clone size	J gene	CDR3 protein	CDR3 DNA
-	TRBV2	-	TRBJ1-2	CASSEGGAYGYTF	TGTGCCAGCAGTGAGGGGGGGGCCTATGGCTACACCTTC
TRBD2	TRBV4-1	-	TRBJ2-1	CASSQGGGGSSYNEQFF	TGCGCCAGCAGCCAAGGTGGGGGAGGGAGCTCCTACAATGAGCAGTTCTTC
-	TRBV11-2	-	TRBJ2-1	CASSSTLLNEQFF	TGTGCCAGCAGCTCCACTCTCTTAAATGAGCAGTTCTTC
-	TRBV2	-	TRBJ1-5	CASARSGQNNQPQHF	TGTGCCAGCGCAAGATCTGGACAGAACAATCAGCCCCAGCATTTT
TRBD2	TRBV4-3	-	TRBJ2-3	CASSLTSGGTDTQYF	TGCGCCAGCAGCCTTACTAGCGGGGGAACAGATACGCAGTATTTT
-	TRBV7-3	-	TRBJ1-1	CASSWNRDTEAFF	TGTGCCAGCAGCTGGAACCGGGACACTGAAGCTTTCTTT
TRBD1	TRBV18	-	TRBJ1-1	CASSPRDRGYTEAFF	TGTGCCAGCTCACCGAGGGACAGGGGATACACTGAAGCTTTCTTT
-	TRBV5-1	-	TRBJ1-2	CASSLTHGDNYGYTF	TGCGCCAGCAGCTTGACCCACGGAGATAACTATGGCTACACCTTC
-	TRBV9	-	TRBJ1-2	CASSGGRDYGYTF	TGTGCCAGCAGCGGAGGTCGGGACTATGGCTACACCTTC
-	TRBV4-2	few	TRBJ2-2	CASSHPLGGELGGELFF	TGTGCCAGCAGCCACCCCTTAGGAGGGGAGCTTGGCGGGGAGCTGTTTTTT
-	TRBV3-1/TRBV3-2	-	TRBJ2-3	CASSHSGTQYF	TGTGCCAGCAGCCACAGTGGTACGCAGTATTTT
-	TRBV11-2	-	TRBJ1-6	CASSGTGQTNSPLHF	TGTGCCAGCAGCGGTACCGGACAGACTAATTCGCCCCTCCACTTT
TRBD1	TRBV6-2/TRBV6-3	once	TRBJ1-5	CASSSRDRVYQPQHF	TGTGCCAGCAGTTCCCGGGACAGGGTCTATCAGCCCCAGCATTTT
TRBD1	TRBV6-2/TRBV6-3	-	TRBJ2-1	CASSPLTGAISYNEQFF	TGTGCCAGCAGTCCCCTGACAGGGGCAATTTCCTACAATGAGCAGTTCTTC
TRBD1	TRBV28	few	TRBJ1-2	CASSLWGTGGRRGYTF	TGTGCCAGCAGTTTATGGGGGACAGGGGGCAGGCGTGGCTACACCTTC
TRBD2	TRBV7-2	-	TRBJ2-7	CASSLGGSGRTSYEQYF	TGTGCCAGCAGCTTAGGTGGCAGCGGGAGAACGTCCTACGAGCAGTACTTC
-	TRBV7-9	-	TRBJ2-1	CASSLDFSYNEQFF	TGTGCCAGCAGCTTAGACTTCTCCTACAATGAGCAGTTCTTC
-	TRBV6-5	-	TRBJ1-3	CASRPTGFSGNTIYF	TGTGCCAGCAGACCCACAGGCTTCTCTGGAAACACCATATATTTT
-	TRBV7-6	-	TRBJ2-3	CASSLIGVGADTQYF	TGTGCCAGCAGCTTAATAGGAGTGGGTGCAGATACGCAGTATTTT
TRBD1	TRBV9	once	TRBJ1-2	CASSYSTGSGGYTF	TGTGCCAGCAGCTACTCGACAGGGTCGGGTGGCTACACCTTC
-	TRBV15	-	TRBJ1-2	CATSRTTGWAPDGYTF	TGTGCCACCAGCAGAACGACAGGTTGGGCGCCGGATGGCTACACCTTC
-	TRBV10-3	few	TRBJ1-1	CAISDMRSNTEAFF	TGTGCCATCAGTGATATGCGGTCGAACACTGAAGCTTTCTTT
TRBD2	TRBV5-1	-	TRBJ2-3	CASSTRALAGATDTQYF	TGCGCCAGCAGCACCCGGGCGCTAGCGGGAGCCACAGATACGCAGTATTTT
-	TRBV29-1	-	TRBJ1-1	CSDITGINTEAFF	TGCAGCGACATTACAGGAATAAACACTGAAGCTTTCTTT
TRBD1	TRBV24-1	-	TRBJ2-7	CATSDSGTGNYEQYF	TGTGCCACCAGTGATTCCGGGACAGGGAACTACGAGCAGTACTTC
TRBD2	TRBV11-2	-	TRBJ2-5	CASSNSGSETQYF	TGTGCCAGCAGCAATAGCGGGAGTGAGACCCAGTACTTC
-	TRBV7-9	-	TRBJ2-1	CASTPFADYTYNEQFF	TGTGCCAGCACTCCTTTTGCCGACTACACCTACAATGAGCAGTTCTTC
-	TRBV28	-	TRBJ2-3	CASSFLPIHTQYF	TGTGCCAGCAGTTTTCTTCCTATTCATACGCAGTATTTT
-	TRBV5-5	many	TRBJ1-1	CASSFVGQLYPMNTEAFF	TGTGCCAGCAGCTTTGTCGGACAGTTGTATCCCATGAACACTGAAGCTTTCTTT
-	TRBV28	-	TRBJ1-2	CASRTDTYGYTF	TGTGCCAGCAGGACCGACACCTATGGCTACACCTTC
TRBD1	TRBV19	-	TRBJ1-2	CASISDRDRGRTNYGYTF	TGTGCCAGTATCTCCGACCGGGACAGGGGGCGGACTAACTATGGCTACACCTTC
TRBD1	TRBV19	-	TRBJ1-5	CASSIVGQVNQPQHF	TGTGCCAGTAGTATAGTAGGACAGGTCAATCAGCCCCAGCATTTT
TRBD2	TRBV6-5	-	TRBJ2-5	CASSNLGGGAETQYF	TGTGCCAGCAGTAACCTCGGCGGGGGGGCTGAGACCCAGTACTTC
-	TRBV5-6	-	TRBJ2-1	CASRSRAGGNNEQFF	TGTGCCAGCCGCTCCCGGGCCGGGGGAAACAATGAGCAGTTCTTC
-	TRBV3-1/TRBV3-2	-	TRBJ1-1	CASSQDHDSARGTEAFF	TGTGCCAGCAGCCAAGATCATGACAGCGCTAGGGGCACTGAAGCTTTCTTT
-	TRBV6-4	few	TRBJ1-2	CASRLHGGANYGYTF	TGTGCCAGCAGACTGCACGGGGGAGCTAACTATGGCTACACCTTC
TRBD2	TRBV5-1	-	TRBJ2-7	CASSAGTSVYEQYF	TGCGCCAGCAGCGCCGGGACTAGCGTTTACGAGCAGTACTTC
-	TRBV28	-	TRBJ2-4	CAIGGDLAKNIQYF	TGTGCCATAGGGGGGGACCTAGCCAAAAACATTCAGTACTTC
TRBD2	TRBV9	-	TRBJ2-1	CASSVVGTSGVLSYNEQFF	TGTGCCAGCAGCGTAGTTGGGACTAGCGGGGTTCTCTCCTACAATGAGCAGTTCTTC
-	TRBV4-2	-	TRBJ1-2	CASSQALGERYGYTF	TGTGCCAGCAGCCAAGCCCTCGGGGAGCGCTATGGCTACACCTTC
-	TRBV4-1	-	TRBJ2-6	CASSQVVLVSASSGANVLTF	TGCGCCAGCAGCCAAGTCGTCCTGGTCAGCGCTAGCTCTGGGGCCAACGTCCTGACTTTC
-	TRBV5-1	-	TRBJ1-2	CASSLAGQTNRYGYTF	TGCGCCAGCAGCTTGGCCGGACAGACCAACAGATATGGCTACACCTTC
-	TRBV4-1	-	TRBJ2-5	CASSSQDSQHGETQYF	TGCGCCAGCAGCTCCCAGGACTCCCAGCACGGAGAGACCCAGTACTTC
-	TRBV27	-	TRBJ1-6	CASSLGGSPSPLHF	TGTGCCAGCAGTTTGGGAGGGTCCCCTTCACCCCTCCACTTT
TRBD2	TRBV30	-	TRBJ2-5	CAWSTTSEETQYF	TGTGCCTGGAGTACGACTAGCGAGGAGACCCAGTACTTC
-	TRBV6-6	-	TRBJ2-1	CASRPTGSGDEQFF	TGTGCCAGCAGACCCACAGGGTCTGGCGATGAGCAGTTCTTC
-	TRBV28	-	TRBJ2-2	CASSFGTLYTGELFF	TGTGCCAGCAGTTTCGGGACACTCTACACCGGGGAGCTGTTTTTT
TRBD1	TRBV30	-	TRBJ1-6	CAWSVGTGNSPLHF	TGTGCCTGGAGTGTCGGGACAGGGAACTCACCCCTCCACTTT
-	TRBV2	-	TRBJ1-3	CASSAPGGVGNTIYF	TGTGCCAGCTCCGCCCCCGGGGGAGTTGGAAACACCATATATTTT
-	TRBV5-1	-	TRBJ2-5	CASSLTLGGSETQYF	TGCGCCAGCAGCTTGACACTAGGTGGGAGTGAGACCCAGTACTTC
-	TRBV9	-	TRBJ1-2	CASSPQGSANYGYTF	TGTGCCAGCAGCCCACAGGGTTCGGCTAACTATGGCTACACCTTC
TRBD2	TRBV20-1	few	TRBJ2-3	CSASPPGLAGNTQYF	TGCAGTGCTAGTCCTCCGGGACTAGCGGGAAATACGCAGTATTTT
TRBD1	TRBV12-3/TRBV12-4	few	TRBJ1-2	CASSQGGYGYTF	TGTGCCAGCAGTCAGGGGGGCTATGGCTACACCTTC
TRBD1	TRBV9	-	TRBJ1-4	CASSTGVALNEKLFF	TGTGCCAGCAGCACAGGGGTGGCCTTAAATGAAAAACTGTTTTTT